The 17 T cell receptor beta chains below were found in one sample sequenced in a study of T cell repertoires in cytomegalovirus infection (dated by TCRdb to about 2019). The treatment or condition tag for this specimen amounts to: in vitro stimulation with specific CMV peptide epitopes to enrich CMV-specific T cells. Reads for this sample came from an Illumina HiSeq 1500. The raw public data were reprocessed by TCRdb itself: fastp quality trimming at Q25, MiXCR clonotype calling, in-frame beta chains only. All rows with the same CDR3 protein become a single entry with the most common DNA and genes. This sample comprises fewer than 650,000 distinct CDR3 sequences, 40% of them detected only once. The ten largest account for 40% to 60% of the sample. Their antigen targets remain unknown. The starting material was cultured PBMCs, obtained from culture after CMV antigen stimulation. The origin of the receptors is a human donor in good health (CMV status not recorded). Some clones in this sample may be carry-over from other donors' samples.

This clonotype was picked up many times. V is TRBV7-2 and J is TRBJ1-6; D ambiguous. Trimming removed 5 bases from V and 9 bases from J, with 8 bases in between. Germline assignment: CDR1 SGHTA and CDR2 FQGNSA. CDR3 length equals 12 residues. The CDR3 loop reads CASSTNFSPLHF. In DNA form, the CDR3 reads TGTGCCAGCAGCACGAATTTTTCACCCCTCCACTTT.

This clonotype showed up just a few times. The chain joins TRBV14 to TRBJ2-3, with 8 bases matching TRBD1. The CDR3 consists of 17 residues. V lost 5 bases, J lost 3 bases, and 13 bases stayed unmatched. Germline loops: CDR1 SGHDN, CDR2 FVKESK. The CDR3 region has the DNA TGTGCCAGCAGCGCCAGGACAGGGAATTTGTGGACAGATACGCAGTATTTT. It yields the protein CASSARTGNLWTDTQYF.

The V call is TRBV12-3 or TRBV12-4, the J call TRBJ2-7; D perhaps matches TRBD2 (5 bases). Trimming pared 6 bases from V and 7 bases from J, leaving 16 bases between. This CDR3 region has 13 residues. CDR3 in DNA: TGTGCCAGCAGCAAGCGGTACCTTGATGAGCAGTACTTC. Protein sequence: CASSKRYLDEQYF.

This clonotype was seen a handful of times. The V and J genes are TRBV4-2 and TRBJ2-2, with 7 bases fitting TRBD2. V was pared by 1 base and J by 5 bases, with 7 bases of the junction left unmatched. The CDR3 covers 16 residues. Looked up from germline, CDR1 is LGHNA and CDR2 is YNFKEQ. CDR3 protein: CASSQVPTSTTGELFF. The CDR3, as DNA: TGTGCCAGCAGCCAAGTCCCGACTAGCACAACCGGGGAGCTGTTTTTT.

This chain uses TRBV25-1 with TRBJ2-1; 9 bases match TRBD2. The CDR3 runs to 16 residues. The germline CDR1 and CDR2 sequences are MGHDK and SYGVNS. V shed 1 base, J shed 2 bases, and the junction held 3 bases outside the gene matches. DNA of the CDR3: TGTGCCAGCAGTGAATGGCAGCGGGGGGCCTACAATGAGCAGTTCTTC. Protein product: CASSEWQRGAYNEQFF.

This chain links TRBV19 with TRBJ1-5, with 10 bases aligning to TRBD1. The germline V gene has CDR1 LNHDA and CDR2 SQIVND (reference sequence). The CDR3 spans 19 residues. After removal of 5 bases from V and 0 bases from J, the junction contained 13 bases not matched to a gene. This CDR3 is CASSPRDRGLEDSNQPQHF. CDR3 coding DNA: TGTGCCAGTAGTCCCCGGGACAGGGGTTTGGAGGATAGCAATCAGCCCCAGCATTTT.

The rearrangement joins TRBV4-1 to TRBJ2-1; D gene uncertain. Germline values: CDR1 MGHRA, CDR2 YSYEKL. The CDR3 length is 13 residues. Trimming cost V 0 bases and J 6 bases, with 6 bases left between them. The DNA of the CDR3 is TGCGCCAGCAGCCAAGAATTAGGCAATGAGCAGTTCTTC. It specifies CASSQELGNEQFF.

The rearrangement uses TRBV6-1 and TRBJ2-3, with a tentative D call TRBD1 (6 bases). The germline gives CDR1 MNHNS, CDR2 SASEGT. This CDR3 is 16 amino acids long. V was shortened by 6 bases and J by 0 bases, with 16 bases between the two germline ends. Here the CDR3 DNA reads TGTGCCAGCAGCTCTTGGACAGAAGGGAGCACAGATACGCAGTATTTT. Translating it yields CASSSWTEGSTDTQYF.

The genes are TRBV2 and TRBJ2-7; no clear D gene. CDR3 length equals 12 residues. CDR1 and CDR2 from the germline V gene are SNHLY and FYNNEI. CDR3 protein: CAESDGLREQYF. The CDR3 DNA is TGTGCAGAATCCGACGGGCTCCGCGAGCAGTACTTC.

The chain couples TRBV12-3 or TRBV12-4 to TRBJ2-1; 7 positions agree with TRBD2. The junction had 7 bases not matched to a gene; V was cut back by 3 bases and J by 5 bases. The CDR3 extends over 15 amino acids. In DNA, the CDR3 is TGTGCCAGCAGTTTCGGGGGGATGAGGAACAATGAGCAGTTCTTC. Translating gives CASSFGGMRNNEQFF.

DNA for the CDR3: TGTGCCAGCAGCCGAGCTACCGGGACCAGGCCTGGCTACACCTTC. This gives the protein CASSRATGTRPGYTF. The chain is built from TRBV3-1 and TRBJ1-2; possible D gene TRBD1, 5 bases. Germline V lookup: CDR1 LGHDT, CDR2 YNNKEL (reference sequence). V lost 4 bases and J lost 7, with 19 bases in between. The CDR3 sequence is 15 residues long.

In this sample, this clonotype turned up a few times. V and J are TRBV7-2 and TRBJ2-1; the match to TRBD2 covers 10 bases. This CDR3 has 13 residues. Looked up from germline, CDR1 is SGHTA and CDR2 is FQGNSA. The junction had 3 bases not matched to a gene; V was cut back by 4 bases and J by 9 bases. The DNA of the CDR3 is TGTGCCAGCAGCTCCGGACTAGCGGTTGAGCAGTTCTTC. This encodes CASSSGLAVEQFF.

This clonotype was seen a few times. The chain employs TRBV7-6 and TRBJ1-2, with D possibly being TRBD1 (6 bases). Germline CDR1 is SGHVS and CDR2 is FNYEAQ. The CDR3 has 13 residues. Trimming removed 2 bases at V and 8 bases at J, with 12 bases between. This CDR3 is CASSLISGEGYTF. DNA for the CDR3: TGTGCCAGCAGCTTAATTTCAGGGGAGGGCTACACCTTC.

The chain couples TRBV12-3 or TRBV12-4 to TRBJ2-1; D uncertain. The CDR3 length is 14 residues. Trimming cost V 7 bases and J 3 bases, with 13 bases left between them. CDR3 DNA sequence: TGTGCCAGCAACTCCGACCGGTACTACAATGAGCAGTTCTTC. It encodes CASNSDRYYNEQFF.

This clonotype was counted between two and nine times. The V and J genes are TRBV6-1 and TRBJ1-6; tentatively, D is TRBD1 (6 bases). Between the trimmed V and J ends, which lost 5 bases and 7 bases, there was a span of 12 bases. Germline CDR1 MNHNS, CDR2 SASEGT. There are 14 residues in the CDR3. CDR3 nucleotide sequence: TGTGCCAGCAGTCGGGGGGCCACCAATTCACCCCTCCACTTT. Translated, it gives CASSRGATNSPLHF.

The CDR3 DNA is TGTGCTAGTGGTTTGGGCGGACGAGGGGAGACCCAGTACTTC. Translated: CASGLGGRGETQYF. V gene TRBV12-5 combines with J gene TRBJ2-5; TRBD2 is a possible D gene (5 bases). The CDR3 has 14 amino acids. V lost 1 base, J lost 5 bases, and 11 bases lay in between. Germline CDR1 and CDR2: LGHNT and FRNRAP. The variable domain in full, with the rest retrieved from reference TRBV12-5 and TRBJ2-5, is DARVTQTPRHKVTEMGQEVTMRCQPILGHNTVFWYRQTMMQGLELLAYFRNRAPLDDSGMPKDRFSAEMPDATLATLKIQPSEPRDSAVYFCASGLGGRGETQYFGPGTRLLVL.

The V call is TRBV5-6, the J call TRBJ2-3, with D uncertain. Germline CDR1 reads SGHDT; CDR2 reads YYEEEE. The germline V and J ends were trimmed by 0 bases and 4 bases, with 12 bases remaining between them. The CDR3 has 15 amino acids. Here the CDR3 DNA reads TGTGCCAGCAGCTTGGCGACACCTCTCGCAGATACGCAGTATTTT. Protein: CASSLATPLADTQYF.